The present TCR beta chain was sequenced within a study of PD-L1 blockade in urothelial cancer. Looking at the study overall: Samples came from 3 weeks, at the second dose, and 6 weeks into treatment.

Only in-frame clones appear in the TCRdb table, and some are missing; sequencing was by immunoSEQ multiplex PCR. The sample contains tens of thousands of clones, around 91% of which appear only once. Documented time point: peripheral blood 6 weeks after treatment start. Per the germline V gene, CDR1 is LGHNA and CDR2 is YSLEER. The CDR3 has 14 residues. V shed 4 bases, J shed 3 bases, and the junction held 3 bases outside the gene matches. The genes are TRBV4-3 and TRBJ2-7; the match to TRBD1 covers 10 bases. Sequencing used PBMCs, obtained around atezolizumab (anti-PD-L1) treatment. This receptor was obtained from a woman aged 60-75 years with urothelial cancer. Here the CDR3 DNA reads TGCGCCAGCAGCCCAGGACAGGGGGTCTACGAGCAGTACTTC. It specifies CASSPGQGVYEQYF.